The T cell receptor (beta chain) described here comes from a study of blood T cell repertoires in COVID-19. The wider study: Acute-phase and convalescent COVID-19 samples originated in the United States, Italy and Spain.

Methods used by the authors: By means of reference gene primer amplification, nucleated cell counts were estimated. Sequencing was performed with immunoSEQ multiplex PCR; in TCRdb, only in-frame clones are kept and a portion is missing. For V, J and clone size, that table is used; D and trimming come from the DNA. The sample has more than 60,000 clones; about 84% are singletons. The germline V gene encodes CDR1 SGHRS and CDR2 YFSETQ. Trimming removed 3 bases from V and 6 bases from J, with 16 bases in between. This CDR3 is 14 amino acids long. Seattle's cohort entered during active infection and was followed longitudinally.

The chain employs TRBV5-1 and TRBJ2-7; D might be TRBD2 (6 bases). The clonotype was recovered from a man aged 50-60 years with COVID-19, enrolled during active disease. The sequencing sample was made of peripheral blood. The CDR3 DNA is TGCGCCAGCAGCTCACAGACTAGTAATGGCGAGCAGTACTTC. This encodes CASSSQTSNGEQYF.